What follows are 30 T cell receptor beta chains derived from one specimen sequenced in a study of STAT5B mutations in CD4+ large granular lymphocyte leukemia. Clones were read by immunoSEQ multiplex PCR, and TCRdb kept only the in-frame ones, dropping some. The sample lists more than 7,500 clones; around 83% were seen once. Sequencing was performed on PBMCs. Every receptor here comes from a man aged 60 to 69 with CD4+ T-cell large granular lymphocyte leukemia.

This CDR3 reads CASIGGADTQYF. The CDR3 bases are TGTGCCAGCATTGGGGGAGCAGATACGCAGTATTTT. The chain has TRBV5-6 and TRBJ2-3, with D tentatively TRBD1 or TRBD2 (5 bases each). Trimming removed 6 bases from V and 4 bases from J, with 9 bases in between. This CDR3 is built from 12 residues. Germline values: CDR1 SGHDT, CDR2 YYEEEE.

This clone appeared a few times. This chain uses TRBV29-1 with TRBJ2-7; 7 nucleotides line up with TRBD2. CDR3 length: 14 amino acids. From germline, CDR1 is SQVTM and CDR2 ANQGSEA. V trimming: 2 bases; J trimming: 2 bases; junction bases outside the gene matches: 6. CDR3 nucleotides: TGCAGCGTTGAACCCCCGGGAGGCACCTACGAGCAGTACTTC. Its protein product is CSVEPPGGTYEQYF.

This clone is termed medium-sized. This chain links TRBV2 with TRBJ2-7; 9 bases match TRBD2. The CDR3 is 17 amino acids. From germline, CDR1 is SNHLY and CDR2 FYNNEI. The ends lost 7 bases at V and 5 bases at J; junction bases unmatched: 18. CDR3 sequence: CASNDPTGLAGVNEQYF. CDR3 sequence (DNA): TGTGCCAGCAACGATCCGACGGGATTAGCGGGAGTGAACGAGCAGTACTTC.

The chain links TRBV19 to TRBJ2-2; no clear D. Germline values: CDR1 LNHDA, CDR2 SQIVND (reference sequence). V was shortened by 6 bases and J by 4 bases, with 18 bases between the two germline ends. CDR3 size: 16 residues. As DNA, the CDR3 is TGTGCCAGTAGACCCAGGCAGGTCGGTGGCACCGGGGAGCTGTTTTTT. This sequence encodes CASRPRQVGGTGELFF.

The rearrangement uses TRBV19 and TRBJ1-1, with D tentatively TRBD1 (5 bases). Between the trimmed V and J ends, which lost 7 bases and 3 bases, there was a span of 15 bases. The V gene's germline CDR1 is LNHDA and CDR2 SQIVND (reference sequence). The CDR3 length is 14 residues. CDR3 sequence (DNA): TGTGCCAGTATCAGTGGGGCAGGGTACACTGAAGCTTTCTTT. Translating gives CASISGAGYTEAFF. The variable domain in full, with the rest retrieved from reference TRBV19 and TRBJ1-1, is DGGITQSPKYLFRKEGQNVTLSCEQNLNHDAMYWYRQDPGQGLRLIYYSQIVNDFQKGDIAEGYSVSREKKESFPLTVTSAQKNPTAFYLCASISGAGYTEAFFGQGTRLTVV.

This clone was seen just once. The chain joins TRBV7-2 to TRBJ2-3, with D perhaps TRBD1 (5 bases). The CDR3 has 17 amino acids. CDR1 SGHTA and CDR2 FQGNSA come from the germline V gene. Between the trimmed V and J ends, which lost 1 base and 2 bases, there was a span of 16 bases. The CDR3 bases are TGTGCCAGCAGCTTAGGGGTGGGGCGAGGAACCACAGATACGCAGTATTTT. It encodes CASSLGVGRGTTDTQYF.

DNA for the CDR3: TGTGCCAGCAGTTTGACGTCTAGCGGGAGCTCCTACGAGCAGTACTTC. Its protein product is CASSLTSSGSSYEQYF. V and J are TRBV28 and TRBJ2-7, with 10 positions matching TRBD2. This CDR3 region has 16 residues. Per germline, CDR1 MDHEN and CDR2 SYDVKM. Unmatched junction bases numbered 5, after V lost 3 bases and J lost 0 bases.

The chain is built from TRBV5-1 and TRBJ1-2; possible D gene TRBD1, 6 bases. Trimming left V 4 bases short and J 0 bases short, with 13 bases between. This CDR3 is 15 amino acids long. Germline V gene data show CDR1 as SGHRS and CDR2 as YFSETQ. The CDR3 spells CASSPGDRPNYGYTF. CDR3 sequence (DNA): TGCGCCAGCAGCCCCGGTGACAGGCCTAACTATGGCTACACCTTC.

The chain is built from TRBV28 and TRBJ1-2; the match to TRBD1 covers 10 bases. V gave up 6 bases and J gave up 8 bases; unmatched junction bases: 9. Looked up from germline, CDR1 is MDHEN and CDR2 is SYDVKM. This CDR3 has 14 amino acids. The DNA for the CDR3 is TGTGCCAGCAGCCGGAGGACAGGGGGGCAGGGCTACACCTTC. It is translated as CASSRRTGGQGYTF.

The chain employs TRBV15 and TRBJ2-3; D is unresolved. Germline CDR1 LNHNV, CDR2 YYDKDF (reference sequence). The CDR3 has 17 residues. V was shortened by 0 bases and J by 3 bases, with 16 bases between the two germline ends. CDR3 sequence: CATSRDGHTRGTDTQYF. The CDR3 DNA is TGTGCCACCAGCAGAGATGGGCACACCAGAGGAACAGATACGCAGTATTTT.

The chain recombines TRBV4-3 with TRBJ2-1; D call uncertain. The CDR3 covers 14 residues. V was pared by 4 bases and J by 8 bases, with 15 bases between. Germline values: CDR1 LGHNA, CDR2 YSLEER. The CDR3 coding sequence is TGCGCCAGCAGCCCAAGTTCTAGGTGGGATGAGCAGTTCTTC. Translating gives CASSPSSRWDEQFF.

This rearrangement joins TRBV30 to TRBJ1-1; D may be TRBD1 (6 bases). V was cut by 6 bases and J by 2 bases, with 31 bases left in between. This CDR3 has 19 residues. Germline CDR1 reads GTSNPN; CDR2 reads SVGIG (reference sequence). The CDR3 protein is CACHGGWDTQLTVNTEAFF. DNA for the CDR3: TGTGCCTGCCATGGGGGGTGGGACACCCAACTAACGGTTAACACTGAAGCTTTCTTT.

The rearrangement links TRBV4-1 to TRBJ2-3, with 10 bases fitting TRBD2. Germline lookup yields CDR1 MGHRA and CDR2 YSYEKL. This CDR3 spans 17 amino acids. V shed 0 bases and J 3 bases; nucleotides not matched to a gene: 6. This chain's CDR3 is CASSQDRASGRTDTQYF. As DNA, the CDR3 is TGCGCCAGCAGCCAAGATCGGGCTAGCGGGAGAACAGATACGCAGTATTTT.

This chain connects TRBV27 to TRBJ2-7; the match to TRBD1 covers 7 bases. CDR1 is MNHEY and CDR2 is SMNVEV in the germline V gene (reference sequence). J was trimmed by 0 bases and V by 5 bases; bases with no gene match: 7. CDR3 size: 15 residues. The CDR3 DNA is TGTGCCAGCAGTCAGTACAGGGGCCTCTCCTACGAGCAGTACTTC. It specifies CASSQYRGLSYEQYF.

The chain's CDR3 is CASSLGVLEKLFF. The CDR3 nucleotides read TGTGCCAGCAGCTTAGGGGTACTGGAAAAACTGTTTTTT. The chain combines TRBV7-2 with TRBJ1-4; D remains ambiguous. The CDR3 has 13 amino acids. V lost 1 base and J 8 bases, leaving 8 bases between the germline ends. CDR1 SGHTA and CDR2 FQGNSA come from the germline V gene. The whole variable domain, remainder taken from reference TRBV7-2 and TRBJ1-4, is GAGVSQSPSNKVTEKGKDVELRCDPISGHTALYWYRQSLGQGLEFLIYFQGNSAPDKSGLPSDRFSAERTGGSVSTLTIQRTQQEDSAVYLCASSLGVLEKLFFGSGTQLSVL.

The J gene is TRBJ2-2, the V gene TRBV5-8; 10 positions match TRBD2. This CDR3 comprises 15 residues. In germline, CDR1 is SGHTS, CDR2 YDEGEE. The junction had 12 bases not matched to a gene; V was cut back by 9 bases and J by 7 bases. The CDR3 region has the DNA TGTGCCACCGGGGGACTAGCGATTTGGAACGGGGAGCTGTTTTTT. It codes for CATGGLAIWNGELFF.

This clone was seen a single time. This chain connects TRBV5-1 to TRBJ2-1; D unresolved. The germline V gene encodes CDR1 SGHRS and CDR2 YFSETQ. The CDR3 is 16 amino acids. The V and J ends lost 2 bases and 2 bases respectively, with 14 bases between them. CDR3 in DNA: TGCGCCAGCAGCTTCCTAGGTGATACTACCTACAATGAGCAGTTCTTC. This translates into CASSFLGDTTYNEQFF.

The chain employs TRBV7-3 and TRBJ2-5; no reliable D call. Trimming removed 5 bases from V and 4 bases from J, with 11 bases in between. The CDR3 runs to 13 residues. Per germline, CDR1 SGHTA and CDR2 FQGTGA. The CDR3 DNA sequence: TGTGCCAGCAGCCCTTCCAAGGGAGAGACCCAGTACTTC. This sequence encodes CASSPSKGETQYF. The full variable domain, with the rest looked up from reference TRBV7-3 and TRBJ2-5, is GAGVSQTPSNKVTEKGKYVELRCDPISGHTALYWYRQSLGQGPEFLIYFQGTGAADDSGLPNDRFFAVRPEGSVSTLKIQRTERGDSAVYLCASSPSKGETQYFGPGTRLLVL.

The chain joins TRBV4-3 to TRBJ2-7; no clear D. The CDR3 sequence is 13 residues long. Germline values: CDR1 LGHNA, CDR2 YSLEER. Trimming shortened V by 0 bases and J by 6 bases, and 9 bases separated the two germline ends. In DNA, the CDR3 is TGCGCCAGCAGCCAAGATAGGGCGATCGAGCAGTACTTC. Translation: CASSQDRAIEQYF.

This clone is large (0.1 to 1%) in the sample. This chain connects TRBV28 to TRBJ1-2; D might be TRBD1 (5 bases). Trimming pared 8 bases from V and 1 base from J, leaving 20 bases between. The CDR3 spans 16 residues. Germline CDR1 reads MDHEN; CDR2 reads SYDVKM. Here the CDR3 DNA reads TGTGCCAGCGATCCCTCCGGGGGTAGGGATAACTATGGCTACACCTTC. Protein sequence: CASDPSGGRDNYGYTF.

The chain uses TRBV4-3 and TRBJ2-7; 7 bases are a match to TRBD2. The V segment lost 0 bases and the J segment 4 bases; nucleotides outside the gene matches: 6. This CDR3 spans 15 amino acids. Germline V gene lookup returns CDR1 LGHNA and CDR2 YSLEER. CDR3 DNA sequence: TGCGCCAGCAGCCAAGATGGGGCTAGCGGTTACGAGCAGTACTTC. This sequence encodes CASSQDGASGYEQYF.

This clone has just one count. The CDR3 is CASTLAGGTDTQYF. The CDR3 DNA reads TGTGCCAGCACCCTAGCGGGAGGAACAGATACGCAGTATTTT. This sequence joins TRBV6-6 and TRBJ2-3, with TRBD2 matching over 11 bases. Germline CDR1 reads MNHNY; CDR2 reads SVGAGI (reference sequence). The CDR3 extends over 14 amino acids. V lost 7 bases and J lost 3; bases outside the gene matches: 3.

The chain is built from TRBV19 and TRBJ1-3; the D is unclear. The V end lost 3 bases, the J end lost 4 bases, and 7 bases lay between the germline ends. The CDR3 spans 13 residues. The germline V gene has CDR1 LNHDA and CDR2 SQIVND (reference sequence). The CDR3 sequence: CASSINSGNTIYF. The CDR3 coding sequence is TGTGCCAGTAGTATCAATTCAGGAAACACCATATATTTT. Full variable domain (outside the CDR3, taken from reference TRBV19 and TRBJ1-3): DGGITQSPKYLFRKEGQNVTLSCEQNLNHDAMYWYRQDPGQGLRLIYYSQIVNDFQKGDIAEGYSVSREKKESFPLTVTSAQKNPTAFYLCASSINSGNTIYFGEGSWLTVV.

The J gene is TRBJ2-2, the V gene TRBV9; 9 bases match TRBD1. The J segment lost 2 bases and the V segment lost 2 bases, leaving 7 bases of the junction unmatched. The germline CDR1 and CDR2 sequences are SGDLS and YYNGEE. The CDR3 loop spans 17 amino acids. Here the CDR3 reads CASSVSAGQGNTGELFF. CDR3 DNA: TGTGCCAGCAGCGTCTCGGCGGGACAGGGAAACACCGGGGAGCTGTTTTTT.

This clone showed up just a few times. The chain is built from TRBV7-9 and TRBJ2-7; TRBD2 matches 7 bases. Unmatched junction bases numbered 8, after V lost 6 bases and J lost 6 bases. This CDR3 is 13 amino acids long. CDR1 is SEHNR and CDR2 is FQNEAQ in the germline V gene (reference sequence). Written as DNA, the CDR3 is TGTGCCAGCAGATACGCGGGAGTCTCCGAGCAGTACTTC. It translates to CASRYAGVSEQYF.

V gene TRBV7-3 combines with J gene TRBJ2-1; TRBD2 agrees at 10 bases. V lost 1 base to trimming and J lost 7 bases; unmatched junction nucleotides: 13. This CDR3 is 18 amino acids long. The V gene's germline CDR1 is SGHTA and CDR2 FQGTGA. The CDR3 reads CASSLISVEREGRNEQFF. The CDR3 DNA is TGTGCCAGCAGCTTAATATCGGTGGAGCGGGAGGGCCGAAATGAGCAGTTCTTC.

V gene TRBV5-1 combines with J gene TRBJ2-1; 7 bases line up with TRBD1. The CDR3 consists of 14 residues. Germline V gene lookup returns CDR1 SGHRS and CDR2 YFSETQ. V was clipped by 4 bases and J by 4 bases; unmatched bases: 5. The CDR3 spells CASSRDSLYNEQFF. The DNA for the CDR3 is TGCGCCAGCAGCCGGGACAGTCTTTACAATGAGCAGTTCTTC. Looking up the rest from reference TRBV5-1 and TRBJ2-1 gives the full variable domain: KAGVTQTPRYLIKTRGQQVTLSCSPISGHRSVSWYQQTPGQGLQFLFEYFSETQRNKGNFPGRFSGRQFSNSRSEMNVSTLELGDSALYLCASSRDSLYNEQFFGPGTRLTVL.

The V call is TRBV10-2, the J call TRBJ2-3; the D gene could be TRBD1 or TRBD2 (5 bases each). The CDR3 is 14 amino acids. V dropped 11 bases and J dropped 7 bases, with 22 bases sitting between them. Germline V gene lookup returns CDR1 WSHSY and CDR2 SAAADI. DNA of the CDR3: TGCGCCGCGCGCCGGGACCTCGAAAGACATACGCAGTATTTT. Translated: CAARRDLERHTQYF.

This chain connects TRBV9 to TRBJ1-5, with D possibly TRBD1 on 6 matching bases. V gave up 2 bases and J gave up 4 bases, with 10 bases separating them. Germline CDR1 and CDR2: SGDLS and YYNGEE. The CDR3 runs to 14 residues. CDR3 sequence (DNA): TGTGCCAGCAGCGTGGAAGGGGGAAATCAGCCCCAGCATTTT. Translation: CASSVEGGNQPQHF.

CDR3 sequence reads: CASTQGGYGYTF. The CDR3 DNA is TGTGCCAGCACTCAGGGGGGATATGGCTACACCTTC. The V call is TRBV28, the J call TRBJ1-2; TRBD1 matches 7 bases. Trimming removed 7 bases from V and 5 bases from J; junction bases left unmatched: 4. Germline V lookup: CDR1 MDHEN, CDR2 SYDVKM. The CDR3 length is 12 residues.